These 18 T cell receptor beta chains share one sample of origin, sequenced in a study of cytomegalovirus exposure and HLA in healthy donors. Primers for the PCR totalled 60 Vbeta and 13 Jbeta. The data were produced by immunoSEQ multiplex PCR, yet TCRdb's version contains in-frame clones alone and is incomplete. This table has some 170,000 clones, 70% to 80% appearing once. The sequencing sample was made of PBMCs. The receptors shown here come from a man aged 35 to 55 in good health and CMV-seronegative.

This chain uses TRBV7-9 with TRBJ2-5; weak D call: TRBD2 (6 bases). This CDR3 has 14 amino acids. Germline V gives CDR1 SEHNR, CDR2 FQNEAQ (reference sequence). V was cut by 5 bases and J by 2 bases, with 12 bases left in between. The CDR3 sequence: CASSQVTSQETQYF. The DNA for the CDR3 is TGTGCCAGCAGCCAGGTGACTAGTCAAGAGACCCAGTACTTC.

The chain is built from TRBV11-3 and TRBJ1-1; 7 nucleotides match TRBD1. CDR1 is SGHNT, CDR2 YENEEA, per germline. Unmatched junction bases numbered 12, after V lost 10 bases and J lost 4 bases. This CDR3 is 14 amino acids long. CDR3 protein: CAIDRVWVGTEAFF. In nucleotides, the CDR3 is TGTGCCATAGACAGGGTTTGGGTAGGCACTGAAGCTTTCTTT.

The V gene is TRBV7-2, the J gene TRBJ2-2; tentative D call: TRBD2 (6 bases). Trimming cost V 1 base and J 4 bases, with 13 bases left between them. CDR3 length: 16 amino acids. Germline CDR1 is SGHTA and CDR2 is FQGNSA. CDR3 protein: CASSLGVGTPTGELFF. In DNA, the CDR3 is TGTGCCAGCAGCTTAGGGGTAGGGACTCCCACCGGGGAGCTGTTTTTT.

V and J are TRBV15 and TRBJ1-4; TRBD1 is a possible D gene (6 bases). CDR1 and CDR2 (germline): LNHNV, YYDKDF (reference sequence). This CDR3 is 12 amino acids long. V was trimmed by 8 bases and J by 8 bases, leaving 12 bases between them. The CDR3 here is CATRRDTEKLFF. The CDR3 DNA reads as TGTGCCACCCGTCGGGACACGGAAAAACTGTTTTTT.

The chain joins TRBV9 to TRBJ2-3; D not certain. The V end was cut by 1 base, the J end by 1 base, with 7 bases between. The CDR3 loop spans 14 amino acids. CDR1 SGDLS and CDR2 YYNGEE come from the germline V gene. In nucleotides, the CDR3 is TGTGCCAGCAGCGTAAGTCCGGGCACAGATACGCAGTATTTT. Translating it yields CASSVSPGTDTQYF.

The CDR3 nucleotides read TGTGCCAGCAGCCGACTAGCGGGCCCCCAAGAGACCCAGTACTTC. Translating it yields CASSRLAGPQETQYF. The rearrangement uses TRBV5-5 and TRBJ2-5, with TRBD2 matching 10 bases. V trimming: 4 bases; J trimming: 1 base; junction bases outside the gene matches: 4. The germline gives CDR1 SGHKS, CDR2 YYEKEE (reference sequence). The CDR3 has 15 amino acids.

The J gene is TRBJ2-4, the V gene TRBV11-2; a possible D gene is TRBD2 (6 bases). V was shortened by 1 base and J by 7 bases, with 17 bases between the two germline ends. Germline V gene lookup returns CDR1 SGHAT and CDR2 FQNNGV. The length of the CDR3 is 16 residues. This CDR3 reads CASSLGLAAGGNIQYF. CDR3 sequence (DNA): TGTGCCAGCAGCTTAGGACTTGCAGCAGGAGGGAACATTCAGTACTTC.

The V and J genes are TRBV5-6 and TRBJ1-5; D is unresolved. Germline assignment: CDR1 SGHDT and CDR2 YYEEEE. Trimming cost V 4 bases and J 7 bases, with 18 bases left between them. This CDR3 spans 15 amino acids. CDR3 loop: CASSMLPVPRQPQHF. The CDR3 DNA reads TGTGCCAGCAGCATGCTTCCAGTCCCTAGACAGCCCCAGCATTTT.

The rearrangement joins TRBV19 to TRBJ2-7; TRBD1 aligns across 8 bases. Germline values: CDR1 LNHDA, CDR2 SQIVND (reference sequence). Trimming cost V 3 bases and J 0 bases; bases outside gene matches: 4. CDR3 length: 15 amino acids. The CDR3 region has the DNA TGTGCCAGTAGTATGGGGACAGGTAGCTCCTACGAGCAGTACTTC. Its protein product is CASSMGTGSSYEQYF.

The chain recombines TRBV30 with TRBJ2-6; D possibly corresponds to TRBD2 (5 bases). This CDR3 has 13 residues. Trimming removed 4 bases at V and 2 bases at J, with 6 bases between. Germline V CDR1 and CDR2: GTSNPN, SVGIG (reference sequence). Written as DNA, the CDR3 is TGTGCCTGGAAGGAGGCTGGGGCCAACGTCCTGACTTTC. Its protein product is CAWKEAGANVLTF. Full variable domain (rest looked up from reference TRBV30 and TRBJ2-6): SQTIHQWPATLVQPVGSPLSLECTVEGTSNPNLYWYRQAAGRGLQLLFYSVGIGQISSEVPQNLSASRPQDRQFILSSKKLLLSDSGFYLCAWKEAGANVLTFGAGSRLTVL.

The chain combines TRBV30 with TRBJ2-1; the match to TRBD2 covers 12 bases. Looked up from germline, CDR1 is GTSNPN and CDR2 is SVGIG (reference sequence). This CDR3 spans 15 amino acids. The ends lost 0 bases at V and 7 bases at J; junction bases unmatched: 4. CDR3 nucleotide sequence: TGTGCCTGGAGTGTAACTCTAGCGGGAGGGAATGAGCAGTTCTTC. Translating gives CAWSVTLAGGNEQFF.

This clone appeared a few times. The genes are TRBV5-1 and TRBJ2-7; 9 nucleotides line up with TRBD1. CDR1 and CDR2 from the germline V gene are SGHRS and YFSETQ. V dropped 2 bases and J dropped 5; count of bases not matched to a gene: 8. The CDR3 sequence is 15 residues long. CDR3 amino acids: CASSFTGTGYDEQYF. The CDR3 nucleotides read TGCGCCAGCAGCTTCACCGGGACAGGGTACGACGAGCAGTACTTC.

The rearrangement links TRBV4-1 to TRBJ1-2; the D is unclear. The germline CDR1 and CDR2 sequences are MGHRA and YSYEKL. The V end was cut by 0 bases, the J end by 4 bases, with 12 bases between. The CDR3 extends over 15 amino acids. The CDR3 nucleotides read TGCGCCAGCAGCCAAGATCCTACAGCTACCTATGGCTACACCTTC. Translation: CASSQDPTATYGYTF.

This chain joins TRBV6-5 and TRBJ2-7; tentatively, D is TRBD2 (7 bases). Germline V gene lookup returns CDR1 MNHEY and CDR2 SVGAGI. The CDR3 runs 14 residues. The ends were cut back, 11 bases at V and 2 bases at J, with 19 bases in the middle. CDR3 in amino acids: CAVWRGGGTYEQYF. The CDR3, as DNA: TGTGCCGTCTGGAGGGGGGGAGGAACCTACGAGCAGTACTTC.

The chain is built from TRBV27 and TRBJ2-1; TRBD2 agrees at 7 bases. This CDR3 has 15 residues. Unmatched junction bases numbered 7, after V lost 3 bases and J lost 5 bases. Per germline, CDR1 MNHEY and CDR2 SMNVEV (reference sequence). CDR3 nucleotides: TGTGCCAGCAGTTTGCGGACTAGGCGAAACAATGAGCAGTTCTTC. Amino acid sequence: CASSLRTRRNNEQFF.

This clone was seen once. The chain combines TRBV6-1 with TRBJ2-3; a possible D gene is TRBD2 (6 bases). V lost 4 bases, J lost 8 bases, and 16 bases lay in between. Germline lookup yields CDR1 MNHNS and CDR2 SASEGT. The CDR3 loop spans 14 amino acids. CDR3 in DNA: TGTGCCAGCAGTGGGGGACTTTTACTGGGTACGCAGTATTTT. Translated: CASSGGLLLGTQYF.

The V gene is TRBV6-1, the J gene TRBJ2-1, with 8 bases lining up with TRBD2. Trimming took 8 bases from V and 2 from J; bases not matched to a gene: 5. The CDR3 consists of 14 residues. Germline V gene sequence: CDR1 MNHNS, CDR2 SASEGT. The CDR3 nucleotides read TGTGCCAGCTCACCTAGCGGGCCCTACAATGAGCAGTTCTTC. Translated: CASSPSGPYNEQFF.

The V call is TRBV15, the J call TRBJ1-3; weak D call: TRBD1 (6 bases). CDR1 and CDR2 (germline): LNHNV, YYDKDF (reference sequence). Trimming removed 0 bases from V and 2 bases from J, with 11 bases in between. CDR3 length equals 16 residues. CDR3 sequence (DNA): TGTGCCACCAGCAGAGAGAGACCAGGGGCTGGAAACACCATATATTTT. Protein sequence: CATSRERPGAGNTIYF. Combining the CDR3 with reference TRBV15 and TRBJ1-3 gives the whole variable domain DAMVIQNPRYQVTQFGKPVTLSCSQTLNHNVMYWYQQKSSQAPKLLFHYYDKDFNNEADTPDNFQSRRPNTSFCFLDIRSPGLGDTAMYLCATSRERPGAGNTIYFGEGSWLTVV.